Each of the 32 T cell receptor beta chains below was sequenced from the same sample in a study of blood T cell repertoires in COVID-19. Sequenced by immunoSEQ multiplex PCR; TCRdb stores in-frame clones only, minus some. Among about 160,000 clones, about 90% were seen once, and the ten largest hold about 3%. The sequenced material came from peripheral blood. All receptors derive from a man aged 60-69 years with acute or convalescent COVID-19.

This chain links TRBV7-9 with TRBJ1-4; 8 nucleotides align to TRBD1. Germline V gene data show CDR1 as SEHNR and CDR2 as FQNEAQ (reference sequence). The CDR3 has 16 residues. J lost 3 bases, V lost 5 bases, and 8 bases had no gene match. The CDR3, as DNA: TGTGCCAGCAGCATAGGACAGGGCTTCTCTAATGAAAAACTGTTTTTT. It encodes CASSIGQGFSNEKLFF. Using reference TRBV7-9 and TRBJ1-4 for the parts outside the CDR3, the full variable domain is DTGVSQNPRHKITKRGQNVTFRCDPISEHNRLYWYRQTLGQGPEFLTYFQNEAQLEKSRLLSDRFSAERPKGSFSTLEIQRTEQGDSAMYLCASSIGQGFSNEKLFFGSGTQLSVL.

This chain uses TRBV2 with TRBJ1-6, with D hard to call. The V gene lost 6 bases and the J gene lost 0 bases, with 9 bases spanning the gap. The germline V gene has CDR1 SNHLY and CDR2 FYNNEI. CDR3 length: 15 amino acids. Here the CDR3 DNA reads TGTGCCAGCAGCGCTACCGGCTCCTATAATTCACCCCTCCACTTT. It yields the protein CASSATGSYNSPLHF.

V usage is TRBV5-1 and J usage is TRBJ2-2; 10 bases match TRBD1. The junction had 13 bases not matched to a gene; V was cut back by 4 bases and J by 7 bases. The CDR3 loop spans 17 amino acids. In germline, CDR1 is SGHRS, CDR2 YFSETQ. The CDR3 nucleotides read TGCGCCAGCAGCCGCCTTAGCGGACAGGGGGTTGGCGGGGAGCTGTTTTTT. Translated, it gives CASSRLSGQGVGGELFF.

CDR3 region: CAWAVANYGYTF. The CDR3 DNA reads as TGTGCCTGGGCGGTGGCTAACTATGGCTACACCTTC. The chain has TRBV30 and TRBJ1-2; D unresolved. This CDR3 comprises 12 residues. V was cut by 5 bases and J by 0 bases, with 7 bases left in between. The V gene's germline CDR1 is GTSNPN and CDR2 SVGIG (reference sequence).

V gene TRBV7-9 combines with J gene TRBJ1-4, with 7 nucleotides matching TRBD1. This CDR3 has 14 amino acids. Germline V gene data show CDR1 as SEHNR and CDR2 as FQNEAQ (reference sequence). V lost 5 bases, J lost 8 bases, and 8 bases stayed unmatched. The CDR3 DNA sequence: TGTGCCAGCAGCCCCGGGACAGTGGGGGAAAAACTGTTTTTT. It is translated as CASSPGTVGEKLFF.

This chain links TRBV7-9 with TRBJ2-7; D gene ambiguous. V was pared by 6 bases and J by 5 bases, with 8 bases between. CDR3 length: 11 amino acids. Germline CDR1 and CDR2: SEHNR and FQNEAQ (reference sequence). The CDR3 region is CASSPGDEQYF. The CDR3 nucleotides are TGTGCCAGCAGTCCAGGCGACGAGCAGTACTTC. Drawing the rest from reference TRBV7-9 and TRBJ2-7, the complete variable domain is DTGVSQNPRHKITKRGQNVTFRCDPISEHNRLYWYRQTLGQGPEFLTYFQNEAQLEKSRLLSDRFSAERPKGSFSTLEIQRTEQGDSAMYLCASSPGDEQYFGPGTRLTVT.

V is TRBV6-2 or TRBV6-3 and J is TRBJ1-1; 9 nucleotides line up with TRBD1. This CDR3 is 15 amino acids long. Germline loops: CDR1 MNHEY, CDR2 SVGEGT. Trimming removed 0 bases from V and 5 bases from J; junction bases left unmatched: 4. The CDR3 loop is CASSYSPQGATEAFF. DNA for the CDR3: TGTGCCAGCAGTTACTCGCCACAGGGGGCAACTGAAGCTTTCTTT.

This clone appeared a single time. The chain is built from TRBV18 and TRBJ1-1, with 7 bases fitting TRBD1. The V gene end was trimmed by 4 bases and the J gene end by 1 base; junction bases not matched to a gene: 3. Germline lookup yields CDR1 KGHSH and CDR2 LQKENI. The CDR3 has 14 residues. The CDR3 loop is CASSRGQANTEAFF. Here the CDR3 DNA reads TGTGCCAGCTCACGAGGACAGGCGAACACTGAAGCTTTCTTT.

The rearrangement joins TRBV5-5 to TRBJ1-3, with D possibly being TRBD1 (5 bases). With 4 bases removed from V and 0 bases from J, the gap between germline ends came to 14 bases. Germline V CDR1 and CDR2: SGHKS, YYEKEE (reference sequence). The CDR3 is made up of 16 amino acids. The CDR3 coding sequence is TGTGCCAGCAGCACGGGACTCCCGTACTCTGGAAACACCATATATTTT. This sequence encodes CASSTGLPYSGNTIYF.

The chain joins TRBV19 to TRBJ1-5; possible D gene TRBD1, 5 bases. This CDR3 contains 14 residues. V was trimmed by 5 bases and J by 2 bases, leaving 10 bases between them. Per germline, CDR1 LNHDA and CDR2 SQIVND (reference sequence). The CDR3 sequence: CASSSPGRNQPQHF. The CDR3 coding sequence is TGTGCCAGTAGTTCCCCAGGGCGCAATCAGCCCCAGCATTTT.

This clone was seen only once. This chain connects TRBV2 to TRBJ1-4; D unclear. This CDR3 contains 17 residues. Germline loops: CDR1 SNHLY, CDR2 FYNNEI. V lost 4 bases and J 4 bases, leaving 19 bases between the germline ends. The CDR3 DNA reads TGTGCCAGCAGTGCCGCGGGTGCTGGACGGGGTAATGAAAAACTGTTTTTT. Amino acids: CASSAAGAGRGNEKLFF.

The chain couples TRBV5-1 to TRBJ2-2; D is unclear. Germline V gives CDR1 SGHRS, CDR2 YFSETQ. The CDR3 is 14 residues long. V lost 1 base and J lost 0, with 4 bases in between. The CDR3 nucleotides read TGCGCCAGCAGCTTGTTCTCGAACACCGGGGAGCTGTTTTTT. Protein sequence: CASSLFSNTGELFF.

The chain joins TRBV10-3 to TRBJ2-1, with TRBD2 identical over 8 bases. This CDR3 has 15 residues. Germline V CDR1 and CDR2: ENHRY, SYGVKD. Trimming at V came to 2 bases and at J to 7 bases, leaving 7 bases not matched to a gene. CDR3 sequence reads: CAISEEGLGDNEQFF. Here the CDR3 DNA reads TGTGCCATCAGTGAGGAGGGACTAGGGGATAATGAGCAGTTCTTC.

The chain employs TRBV6-2 or TRBV6-3 and TRBJ1-6; weak D call: TRBD1 (5 bases). The length of the CDR3 is 14 residues. Germline CDR1 and CDR2: MNHEY and SVGEGT. Trimming shortened V by 4 bases and J by 5 bases, and 9 bases separated the two germline ends. CDR3 sequence: CASSFDRDNSPLHF. CDR3 in DNA: TGTGCCAGCAGTTTTGACAGAGATAATTCACCCCTCCACTTT.

This clone has a handful of counts. The genes are TRBV18 and TRBJ2-3, with D perhaps matching TRBD2 (6 bases). V lost 2 bases to trimming and J lost 1 base, with 10 bases between them. CDR1 is KGHSH, CDR2 LQKENI, per germline. This CDR3 is built from 15 residues. CDR3 DNA: TGTGCCAGCTCACCAGGGGCTAGCGGCACAGATACGCAGTATTTT. Translated: CASSPGASGTDTQYF.

V and J are TRBV6-4 and TRBJ2-3; possibly TRBD1 for D (6 bases). The CDR3 extends over 14 amino acids. Germline V gene sequence: CDR1 MRHNA, CDR2 SNTAGT. The V and J ends lost 6 bases and 0 bases respectively, with 10 bases between them. Here the CDR3 DNA reads TGTGCCAGCAGCCGGGACATTAGCACAGATACGCAGTATTTT. It is translated as CASSRDISTDTQYF.

This clone was observed a single time. The chain employs TRBV7-2 and TRBJ1-2; tentatively, D is TRBD1 (5 bases). The CDR3 runs to 14 residues. V was clipped by 1 base and J by 6 bases, with 12 bases between them. Per germline, CDR1 SGHTA and CDR2 FQGNSA. CDR3 protein: CASSLEVTVDGYTF. The CDR3 coding sequence is TGTGCCAGCAGCTTAGAAGTGACAGTTGATGGCTACACCTTC.

V is TRBV27 and J is TRBJ1-1; 7 positions match TRBD1. V lost 7 bases to trimming and J lost 4 bases; unmatched junction nucleotides: 9. The CDR3 has 14 amino acids. CDR1 MNHEY and CDR2 SMNVEV come from the germline V gene (reference sequence). CDR3 in DNA: TGTGCCAGCACCCCAACAGGGGCGGGCACTGAAGCTTTCTTT. It translates to CASTPTGAGTEAFF.

V gene TRBV11-1 combines with J gene TRBJ2-5; 14 positions match TRBD2. J gave up 7 bases and V 5 bases, and 9 bases lay outside the gene matches. The CDR3 loop spans 16 amino acids. Germline CDR1 reads SGHAT; CDR2 reads FQDESV (reference sequence). The CDR3 loop reads CASSDPGLAGDGTQYF. In nucleotides, the CDR3 is TGTGCCAGCAGCGACCCGGGACTAGCGGGGGACGGGACCCAGTACTTC.

In this sample, this clone turned up once. The V call is TRBV7-9, the J call TRBJ1-2; maybe TRBD1 (6 bases). The V end lost 1 base, the J end lost 7 bases, and 13 bases lay between the germline ends. The germline V gene has CDR1 SEHNR and CDR2 FQNEAQ (reference sequence). The CDR3 contains 14 residues. CDR3 sequence reads: CASSLDRASGGYTF. The DNA for the CDR3 is TGTGCCAGCAGCTTAGACAGGGCGTCGGGTGGCTACACCTTC. Full variable domain (missing parts from reference TRBV7-9 and TRBJ1-2): DTGVSQNPRHKITKRGQNVTFRCDPISEHNRLYWYRQTLGQGPEFLTYFQNEAQLEKSRLLSDRFSAERPKGSFSTLEIQRTEQGDSAMYLCASSLDRASGGYTFGSGTRLTVV.

This clone appeared a few times. An end of the junction differs from the germline gene, which may be a read error. The chain has TRBV30 and TRBJ2-5; tentative D call: TRBD1 (5 bases). Germline V gene sequence: CDR1 GTSNPN, CDR2 SVGIG (reference sequence). This CDR3 has 12 amino acids. CDR3 DNA sequence: TGTGCCTGGAGTGCCCCCAGGGCCACAAGACACTTC. It yields the protein CAWSAPRATRHF.

V and J are TRBV5-8 and TRBJ1-6; TRBD1 aligns across 8 bases. This CDR3 spans 16 amino acids. CDR1 and CDR2 (germline): SGHTS, YDEGEE. V lost 4 bases to trimming and J lost 7 bases; unmatched junction nucleotides: 10. The CDR3 spells CASSPYRGASNSPLHF. As DNA, the CDR3 is TGTGCCAGCAGCCCCTACAGGGGGGCTTCGAATTCACCCCTCCACTTT. Looking up the rest from reference TRBV5-8 and TRBJ1-6 gives the full variable domain: EAGVTQSPTHLIKTRGQQATLRCSPISGHTSVYWYQQALGLGLQFLLWYDEGEERNRGNFPPRFSGRQFPNYSSELNVNALELEDSALYLCASSPYRGASNSPLHFGNGTRLTVT.

The rearrangement joins TRBV13 to TRBJ2-3; maybe TRBD1 (6 bases). The CDR3 spans 16 residues. Trimming took off 1 base at V and 1 base at J, with 12 bases between the two ends. The V gene's germline CDR1 is PRHDT and CDR2 FYEKMQ (reference sequence). The CDR3 spells CASSLEGETGTDTQYF. In DNA form, the CDR3 reads TGTGCCAGCAGCTTAGAGGGGGAAACCGGCACAGATACGCAGTATTTT.

The gene calls are TRBV6-5 and TRBJ1-2, with TRBD1 as a possible D gene (5 bases). The V gene's germline CDR1 is MNHEY and CDR2 SVGAGI. CDR3 length: 12 residues. V dropped 6 bases and J dropped 2 bases, with 7 bases sitting between them. CDR3 in amino acids: CASSRQNYGYTF. The CDR3 nucleotides read TGTGCCAGCAGCCGACAGAACTATGGCTACACCTTC.

This chain joins TRBV2 and TRBJ1-2; 7 bases are shared with TRBD1. Germline-derived CDR1 and CDR2 are SNHLY and FYNNEI. This CDR3 has 14 residues. Trimming cost V 2 bases and J 4 bases; bases outside gene matches: 4. The CDR3 coding sequence is TGTGCCAGCAGTGAATGGGACAGTCCCTATGGCTACACCTTC. Translating gives CASSEWDSPYGYTF.

V gene TRBV6-5 combines with J gene TRBJ1-2, with D tentatively TRBD1 (6 bases). Trimming shortened V by 4 bases and J by 4 bases, and 19 bases separated the two germline ends. Germline assignment: CDR1 MNHEY and CDR2 SVGAGI. The CDR3 totals 16 residues. CDR3 sequence reads: CASSLGEGVLSYGYTF. The CDR3 DNA sequence: TGTGCCAGCAGTTTGGGGGAGGGGGTCCTAAGCTATGGCTACACCTTC.

The V and J genes are TRBV5-1 and TRBJ1-4, with TRBD1 as a possible D gene (5 bases). This CDR3 is 16 amino acids long. CDR1 and CDR2 (germline): SGHRS, YFSETQ. V shed 2 bases and J shed 3 bases, with 14 bases lying between them. CDR3 loop: CASSLQGAVANEKLFF. CDR3 nucleotides: TGCGCCAGCAGCTTACAAGGGGCGGTTGCTAATGAAAAACTGTTTTTT.

This clone has only one observation. This chain joins TRBV5-8 and TRBJ1-1; D ambiguous. The V gene lost 0 bases and the J gene lost 2 bases, with 11 bases spanning the gap. CDR3 length: 15 residues. From germline, CDR1 is SGHTS and CDR2 YDEGEE. CDR3 in amino acids: CASSLEGRRNTEAFF. For the CDR3, the DNA is TGTGCCAGCAGCTTGGAAGGGAGGAGAAACACTGAAGCTTTCTTT. The variable domain in full, with the rest retrieved from reference TRBV5-8 and TRBJ1-1, is EAGVTQSPTHLIKTRGQQATLRCSPISGHTSVYWYQQALGLGLQFLLWYDEGEERNRGNFPPRFSGRQFPNYSSELNVNALELEDSALYLCASSLEGRRNTEAFFGQGTRLTVV.

This chain joins TRBV6-5 and TRBJ2-7; 9 positions match TRBD2. The ends lost 5 bases at V and 0 bases at J; junction bases unmatched: 2. The CDR3 spans 14 residues. Germline values: CDR1 MNHEY, CDR2 SVGAGI. The CDR3 coding sequence is TGTGCCAGCAGTCCAGCGGGGGGCTCCTACGAGCAGTACTTC. As protein: CASSPAGGSYEQYF.

The chain couples TRBV5-1 to TRBJ1-2, with TRBD1 identical over 7 bases. The CDR3 extends over 15 amino acids. J was trimmed by 2 bases and V by 4 bases; bases with no gene match: 8. CDR1 and CDR2 (germline): SGHRS, YFSETQ. The CDR3 nucleotides read TGCGCCAGCAGCAAAGACAGGGCTCGGAACTATGGCTACACCTTC. Translation: CASSKDRARNYGYTF.

The chain joins TRBV24-1 to TRBJ1-1; 8 bases align to TRBD1. CDR3 length equals 13 residues. The V and J ends lost 5 bases and 4 bases, in that order; junction bases with no gene match: 2. The germline V gene has CDR1 KGHDR and CDR2 SFDVKD. The CDR3 loop reads CATSVTGGTEAFF. The CDR3 DNA reads as TGTGCCACCAGTGTTACAGGGGGCACTGAAGCTTTCTTT.

The J gene is TRBJ1-1, the V gene TRBV6-5, with 8 nucleotides matching TRBD1. There are 13 residues in the CDR3. The V and J ends lost 8 bases and 5 bases, in that order; junction bases with no gene match: 7. Per germline, CDR1 MNHEY and CDR2 SVGAGI. CDR3 amino acids: CASAQGAGTEAFF. The CDR3 DNA reads as TGTGCCAGCGCTCAGGGGGCTGGAACTGAAGCTTTCTTT.